This TCR beta chain came from a study of T cell responses to AZD1222 COVID-19 vaccine. The repertoire was sequenced with immunoSEQ multiplex PCR; TCRdb's copy has only in-frame clones and lacks some. The sample contains about 130,000 clones, just over 85% of which appear only once. The input for sequencing was peripheral blood, taken on day 0 of AZD1222 vaccination. This clonotype was sampled from an adult in good health.

The CDR3 spells CASSQQQGKYEQFF. CDR3 nucleotide sequence: TGTGCCAGCAGCCAACAACAGGGGAAGTATGAGCAGTTCTTC. V usage is TRBV7-3 and J usage is TRBJ2-1; 7 bases fit TRBD1. The germline V gene encodes CDR1 SGHTA and CDR2 FQGTGA. The CDR3 has 14 residues. V shed 5 bases and J 8 bases; nucleotides not matched to a gene: 9.